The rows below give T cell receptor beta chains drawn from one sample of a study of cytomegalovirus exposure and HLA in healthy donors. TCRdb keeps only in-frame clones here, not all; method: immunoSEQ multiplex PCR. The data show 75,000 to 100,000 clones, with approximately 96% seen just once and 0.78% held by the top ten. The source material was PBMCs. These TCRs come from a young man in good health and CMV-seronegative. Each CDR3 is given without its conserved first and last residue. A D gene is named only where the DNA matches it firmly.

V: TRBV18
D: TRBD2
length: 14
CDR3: ASSWSVAGARETQY

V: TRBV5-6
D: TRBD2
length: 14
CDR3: ASSAGLAGVTYEQY

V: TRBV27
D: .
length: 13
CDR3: ASSLIFEGGETQY

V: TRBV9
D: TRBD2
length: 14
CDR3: ASSPGTSLIQETQY

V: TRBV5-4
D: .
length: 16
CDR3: ASSLRGLSIRFADTQY

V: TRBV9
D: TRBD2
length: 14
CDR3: ASSGRGGRASNEQF

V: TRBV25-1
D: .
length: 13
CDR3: ASSAREAIPAEAF

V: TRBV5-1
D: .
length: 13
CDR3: ASSLEWQGTDTQY

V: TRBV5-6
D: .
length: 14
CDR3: ASSYRDKYIADTQY

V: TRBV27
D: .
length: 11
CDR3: ASRPWGAYEQY

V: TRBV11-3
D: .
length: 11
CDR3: ASSLDQSGELF

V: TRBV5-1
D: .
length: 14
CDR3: ASSLQRASGGNTIY

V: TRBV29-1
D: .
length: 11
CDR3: SVRRASDTEAF

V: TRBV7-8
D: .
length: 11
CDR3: ASSLFLRETQY

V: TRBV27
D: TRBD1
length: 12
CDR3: ASSYRDRGPEAF

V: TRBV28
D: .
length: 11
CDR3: ASSLTGLSGYT

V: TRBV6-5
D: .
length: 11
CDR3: ASSYAGDYGYT

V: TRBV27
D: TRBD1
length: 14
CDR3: ASSPRDRAGANVLT

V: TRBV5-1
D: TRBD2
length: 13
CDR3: ASSFGLAETYEQY

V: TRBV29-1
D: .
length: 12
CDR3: SSRGGRTNTEAF

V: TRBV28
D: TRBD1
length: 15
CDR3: ASSLRGRVSGANVLT

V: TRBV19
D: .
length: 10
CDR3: ATSPLGGRYT

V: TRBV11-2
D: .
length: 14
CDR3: ASSLGSYKRGETQY

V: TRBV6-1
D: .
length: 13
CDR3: ASSELGVSYNEQF

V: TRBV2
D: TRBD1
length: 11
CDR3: ASRDTGVEKLF

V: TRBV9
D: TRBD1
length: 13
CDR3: ASSSQGKAIETQY

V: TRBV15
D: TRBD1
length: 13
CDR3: ATSRRQGAVNEQF

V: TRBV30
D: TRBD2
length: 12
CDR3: AWSPGAGTDTQY

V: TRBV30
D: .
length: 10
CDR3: AAAALGETQY

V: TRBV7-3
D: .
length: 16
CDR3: ASSPQHTTDRTNTEAF

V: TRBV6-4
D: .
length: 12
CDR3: ASSAGTSTDTQY

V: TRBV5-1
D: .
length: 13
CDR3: ASSSQTRNTGELF

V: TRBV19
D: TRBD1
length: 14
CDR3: ASTLGTGYMNTEAF

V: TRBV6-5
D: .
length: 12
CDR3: ASSYNRATGELF

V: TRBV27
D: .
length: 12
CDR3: ASSLKNFNTEAF

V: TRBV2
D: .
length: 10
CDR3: ASDMGASEQY

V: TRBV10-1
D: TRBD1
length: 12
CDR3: ASSESGTADTQY

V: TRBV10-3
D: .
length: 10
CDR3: ATRQGPYGYT

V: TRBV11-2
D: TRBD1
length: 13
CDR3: ASSLGTGVNQPQH

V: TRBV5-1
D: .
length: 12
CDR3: ASSLNGGWETQY

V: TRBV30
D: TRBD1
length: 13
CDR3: AWKWSGGVWNEQF

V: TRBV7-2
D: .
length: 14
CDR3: ASSLDVSGNTGELF

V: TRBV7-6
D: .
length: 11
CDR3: ASSFRRNTEAF

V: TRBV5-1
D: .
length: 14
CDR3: ASSLTGQLLVDTQY

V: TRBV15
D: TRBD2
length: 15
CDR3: ATSREDSGRARDTQY

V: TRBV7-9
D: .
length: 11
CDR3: ASSPTGRVRQY

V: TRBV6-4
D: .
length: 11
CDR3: ASKAGPLFEAF

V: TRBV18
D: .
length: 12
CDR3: ASSPGQLNQPQH

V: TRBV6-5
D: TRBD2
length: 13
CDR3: ASSLRRGRDNEQF

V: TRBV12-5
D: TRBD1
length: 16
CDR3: ASGLVTTGTVNNQPQH

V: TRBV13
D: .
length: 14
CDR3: ASSLALLGVTGELF

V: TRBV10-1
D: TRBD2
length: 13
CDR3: ASSDGGLAQTEQF

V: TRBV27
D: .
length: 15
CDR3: ASSPGYRSPGANVLT

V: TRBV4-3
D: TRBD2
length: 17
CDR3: ASSHKYPGLAGGSNEQF

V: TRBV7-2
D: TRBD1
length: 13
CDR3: ASSTRTGSTDTQY

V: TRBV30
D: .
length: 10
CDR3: AWSPQRETQY

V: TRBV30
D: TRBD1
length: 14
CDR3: AWSTGTGASTDTQY

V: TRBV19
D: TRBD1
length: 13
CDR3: ASLRQGGMNTEAF